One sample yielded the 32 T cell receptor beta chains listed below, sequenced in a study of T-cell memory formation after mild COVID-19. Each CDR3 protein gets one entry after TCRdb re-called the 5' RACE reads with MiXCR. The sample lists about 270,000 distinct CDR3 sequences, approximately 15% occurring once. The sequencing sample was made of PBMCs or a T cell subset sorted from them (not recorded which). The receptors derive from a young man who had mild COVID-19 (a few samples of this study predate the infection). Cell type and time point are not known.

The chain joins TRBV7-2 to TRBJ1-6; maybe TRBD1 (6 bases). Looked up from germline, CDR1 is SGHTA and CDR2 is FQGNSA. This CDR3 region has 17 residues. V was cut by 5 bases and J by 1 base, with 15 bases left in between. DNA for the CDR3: TGTGCCAGCAGCCTCTCCAAGGGGGAATCCTATAATTCACCCCTCCACTTT. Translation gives CASSLSKGESYNSPLHF.

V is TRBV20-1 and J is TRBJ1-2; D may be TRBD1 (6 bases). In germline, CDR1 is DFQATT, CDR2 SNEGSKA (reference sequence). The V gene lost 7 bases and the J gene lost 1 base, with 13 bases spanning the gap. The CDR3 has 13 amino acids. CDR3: CSVNRDFNYGYTF. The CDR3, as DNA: TGCAGTGTGAACAGGGACTTTAACTATGGCTACACCTTC.

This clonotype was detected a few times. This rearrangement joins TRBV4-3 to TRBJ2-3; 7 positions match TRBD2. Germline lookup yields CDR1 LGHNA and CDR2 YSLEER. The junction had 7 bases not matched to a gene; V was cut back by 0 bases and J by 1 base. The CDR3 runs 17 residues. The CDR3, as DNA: TGCGCCAGCAGCCAAGAAGCAGTGGCGGGGGGCACAGATACGCAGTATTTT. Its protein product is CASSQEAVAGGTDTQYF.

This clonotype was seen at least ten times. CDR3 DNA sequence: TGTGCCAGCAGACGGGGGACAGGGTCTTACGAGCAGTACGTC. Protein sequence: CASRRGTGSYEQYV. The chain uses TRBV27 and TRBJ2-7, with TRBD1 matching over 9 bases. Looked up from germline, CDR1 is MNHEY and CDR2 is SMNVEV (reference sequence). V dropped 6 bases and J dropped 4; count of bases not matched to a gene: 7. This CDR3 has 14 residues.

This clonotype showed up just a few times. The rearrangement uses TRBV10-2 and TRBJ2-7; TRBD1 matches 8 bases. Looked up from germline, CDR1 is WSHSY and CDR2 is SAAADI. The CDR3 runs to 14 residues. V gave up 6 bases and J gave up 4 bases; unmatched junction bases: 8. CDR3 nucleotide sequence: TGCGCCAGCAGGCTTGGGACAGGCTTTTACGAGCAGTACTTC. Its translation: CASRLGTGFYEQYF.

In nucleotides, the CDR3 is TGTGCCAGCAGCTTATCGGGTTCCACCGCCGAAGCTTTCTTT. It yields the protein CASSLSGSTAEAFF. J is TRBJ1-1 and V is TRBV11-1; D unclear. V was shortened by 2 bases and J by 8 bases, with 15 bases between the two germline ends. There are 14 residues in the CDR3. The germline gives CDR1 SGHAT, CDR2 FQDESV (reference sequence).

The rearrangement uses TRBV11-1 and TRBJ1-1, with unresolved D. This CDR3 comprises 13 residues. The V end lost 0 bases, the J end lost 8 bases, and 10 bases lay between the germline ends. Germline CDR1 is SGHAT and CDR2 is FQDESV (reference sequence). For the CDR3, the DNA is TGTGCCAGCAGCTTAGCGGACTTGGGGGAAGCTTTCTTT. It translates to CASSLADLGEAFF.

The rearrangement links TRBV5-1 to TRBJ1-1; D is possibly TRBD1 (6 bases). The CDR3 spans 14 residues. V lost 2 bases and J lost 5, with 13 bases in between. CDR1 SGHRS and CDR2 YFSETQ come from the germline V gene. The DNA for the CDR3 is TGCGCCAGCAGCTTACGCAGGGGTTATACTGAAGCTTTCTTT. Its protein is CASSLRRGYTEAFF.

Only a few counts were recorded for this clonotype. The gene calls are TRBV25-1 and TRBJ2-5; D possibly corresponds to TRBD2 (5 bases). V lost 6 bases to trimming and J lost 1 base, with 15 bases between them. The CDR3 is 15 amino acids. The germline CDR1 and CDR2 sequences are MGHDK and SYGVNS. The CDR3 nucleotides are TGTGCCAGCAGAGCAGCCCGGACTGGCCAAGAGACCCAGTACTTC. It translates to CASRAARTGQETQYF.

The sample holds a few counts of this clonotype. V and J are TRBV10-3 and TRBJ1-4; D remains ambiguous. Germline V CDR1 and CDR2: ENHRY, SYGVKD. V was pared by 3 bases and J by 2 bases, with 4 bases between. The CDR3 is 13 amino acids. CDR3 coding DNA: TGTGCCATCAGTGAACAGACTAATGAAAAACTGTTTTTT. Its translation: CAISEQTNEKLFF.

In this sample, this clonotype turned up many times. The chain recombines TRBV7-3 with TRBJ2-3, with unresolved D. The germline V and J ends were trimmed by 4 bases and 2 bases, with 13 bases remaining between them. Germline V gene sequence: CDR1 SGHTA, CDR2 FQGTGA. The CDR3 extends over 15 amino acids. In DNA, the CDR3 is TGTGCCAGCAGCTCATCCTCGCAACCCACAGATACGCAGTATTTT. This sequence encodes CASSSSSQPTDTQYF.

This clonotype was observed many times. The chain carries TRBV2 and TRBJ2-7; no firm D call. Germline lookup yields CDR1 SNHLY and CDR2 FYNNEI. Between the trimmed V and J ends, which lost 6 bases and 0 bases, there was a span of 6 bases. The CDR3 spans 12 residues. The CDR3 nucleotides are TGTGCCAGCAGCCCCAGCTCCTACGAGCAGTACGTC. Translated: CASSPSSYEQYV.

The CDR3 loop reads CASRRDGNSPLHF. The CDR3 DNA reads TGTGCCAGCAGACGGGACGGAAATTCACCCCTCCACTTT. V usage is TRBV6-6 and J usage is TRBJ1-6; a weak D match, TRBD1 (5 bases). Trimming removed 6 bases at V and 7 bases at J, with 10 bases between. From germline, CDR1 is MNHNY and CDR2 SVGAGI (reference sequence). The CDR3 runs to 13 residues.

The CDR3 DNA reads TGTGCCAGCAGTTTAGGGACAGGGTTCTACTACGAGCAGTACGTC. Translation gives CASSLGTGFYYEQYV. The chain has TRBV28 and TRBJ2-7; 9 bases line up with TRBD1. Germline CDR1 is MDHEN and CDR2 is SYDVKM. The V segment lost 2 bases and the J segment 3 bases; nucleotides outside the gene matches: 5. This CDR3 has 15 amino acids.

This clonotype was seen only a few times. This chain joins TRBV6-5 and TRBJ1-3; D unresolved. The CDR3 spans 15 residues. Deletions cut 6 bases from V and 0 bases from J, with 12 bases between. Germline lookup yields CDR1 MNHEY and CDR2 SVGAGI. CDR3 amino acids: CASSRRGDSGNTIYF. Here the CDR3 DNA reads TGTGCCAGCAGCAGACGCGGGGACTCTGGAAACACCATATATTTT.

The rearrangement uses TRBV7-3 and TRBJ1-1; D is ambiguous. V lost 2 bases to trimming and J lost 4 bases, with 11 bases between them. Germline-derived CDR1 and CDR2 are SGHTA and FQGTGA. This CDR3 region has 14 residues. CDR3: CASSLLGSGTEAFF. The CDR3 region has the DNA TGTGCCAGCAGCTTACTGGGCTCTGGCACTGAAGCTTTCTTT.

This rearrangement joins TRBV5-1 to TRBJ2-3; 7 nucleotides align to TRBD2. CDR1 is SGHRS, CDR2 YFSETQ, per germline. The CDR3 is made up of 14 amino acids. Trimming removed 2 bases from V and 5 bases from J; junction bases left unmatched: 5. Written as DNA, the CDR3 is TGCGCCAGCAGCTTCGCGGGGGAGGGAGATACGCAGTATTTT. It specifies CASSFAGEGDTQYF.

This chain's CDR3 is CATRAGLGNEQFF. The CDR3 DNA sequence: TGCGCCACACGTGCGGGGCTCGGCAATGAGCAGTTCTTC. The V gene is TRBV5-1, the J gene TRBJ2-1, with TRBD2 as a possible D gene (6 bases). The germline V and J ends were trimmed by 9 bases and 6 bases, with 16 bases remaining between them. There are 13 residues in the CDR3. CDR1 SGHRS and CDR2 YFSETQ come from the germline V gene.

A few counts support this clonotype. In DNA, the CDR3 is TGTGCCAGCAGCGGACAGGGAGGATACTATGGCTACACCTTC. Its translation is CASSGQGGYYGYTF. This chain links TRBV7-9 with TRBJ1-2; 8 bases line up with TRBD1. The germline gives CDR1 SEHNR, CDR2 FQNEAQ (reference sequence). The trim removed 5 bases at V and 3 bases at J, leaving 5 bases unmatched. The CDR3 totals 14 residues.

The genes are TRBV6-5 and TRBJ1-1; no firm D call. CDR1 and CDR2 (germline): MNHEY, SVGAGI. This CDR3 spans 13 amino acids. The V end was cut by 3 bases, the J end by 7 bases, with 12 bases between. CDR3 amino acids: CASSYGMDFEAFF. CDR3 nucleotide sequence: TGTGCCAGCAGTTATGGAATGGACTTTGAAGCTTTCTTT.

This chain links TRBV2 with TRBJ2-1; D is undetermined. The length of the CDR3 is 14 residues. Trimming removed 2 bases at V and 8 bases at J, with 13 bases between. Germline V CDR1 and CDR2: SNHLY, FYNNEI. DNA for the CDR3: TGTGCCAGCAGTGAAATCCGACCAGTGGATGAGCAGTTCTTC. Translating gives CASSEIRPVDEQFF.

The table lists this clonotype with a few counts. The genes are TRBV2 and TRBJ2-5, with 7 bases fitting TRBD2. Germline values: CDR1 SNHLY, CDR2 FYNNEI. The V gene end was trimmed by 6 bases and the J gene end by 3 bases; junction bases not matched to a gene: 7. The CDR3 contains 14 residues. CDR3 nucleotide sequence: TGTGCCAGCAGCCCATACGGACTAGAAGAGACCCAGTACTTC. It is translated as CASSPYGLEETQYF.

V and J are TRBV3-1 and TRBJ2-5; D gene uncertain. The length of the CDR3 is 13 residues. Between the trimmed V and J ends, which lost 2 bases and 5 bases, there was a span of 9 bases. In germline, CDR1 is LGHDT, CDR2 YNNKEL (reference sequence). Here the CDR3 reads CASSQLVFETQYF. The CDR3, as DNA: TGTGCCAGCAGCCAACTGGTTTTCGAGACCCAGTACTTC.

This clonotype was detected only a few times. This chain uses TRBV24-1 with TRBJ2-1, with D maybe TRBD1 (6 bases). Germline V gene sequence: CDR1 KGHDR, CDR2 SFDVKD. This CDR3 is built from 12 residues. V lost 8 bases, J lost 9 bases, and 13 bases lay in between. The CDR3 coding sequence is TGTGCCACCACGCAGGGGAACGGTGAGCAGTTCTTC. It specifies CATTQGNGEQFF.

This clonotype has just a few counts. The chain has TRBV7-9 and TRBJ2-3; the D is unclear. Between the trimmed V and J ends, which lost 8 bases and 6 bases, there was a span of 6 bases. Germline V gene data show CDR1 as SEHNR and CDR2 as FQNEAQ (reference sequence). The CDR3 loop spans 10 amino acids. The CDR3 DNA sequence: TGTGCCAGCCTAGGGGATACGCAGTATTTT. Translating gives CASLGDTQYF.

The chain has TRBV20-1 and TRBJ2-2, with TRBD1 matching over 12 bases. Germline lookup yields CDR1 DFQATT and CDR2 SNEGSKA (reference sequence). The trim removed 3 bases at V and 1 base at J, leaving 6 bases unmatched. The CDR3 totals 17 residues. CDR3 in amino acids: CSARAGTGGWNTGELFF. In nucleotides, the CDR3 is TGCAGTGCTAGGGCCGGGACAGGGGGCTGGAACACCGGGGAGCTGTTTTTT.

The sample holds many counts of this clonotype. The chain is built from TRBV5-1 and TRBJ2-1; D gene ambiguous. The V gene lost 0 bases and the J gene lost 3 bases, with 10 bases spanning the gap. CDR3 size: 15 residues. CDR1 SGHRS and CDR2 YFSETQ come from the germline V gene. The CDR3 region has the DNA TGCGCCAGCAGCTTGGTCCGCAACGACTACAATGAGCAGTTCTTC. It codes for CASSLVRNDYNEQFF.

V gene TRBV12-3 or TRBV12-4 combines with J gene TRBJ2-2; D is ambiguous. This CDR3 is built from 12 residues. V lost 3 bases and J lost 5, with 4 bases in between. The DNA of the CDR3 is TGTGCCAGCAGTTTTGTGACCGGGGAGCTGTTTTTT. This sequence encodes CASSFVTGELFF.

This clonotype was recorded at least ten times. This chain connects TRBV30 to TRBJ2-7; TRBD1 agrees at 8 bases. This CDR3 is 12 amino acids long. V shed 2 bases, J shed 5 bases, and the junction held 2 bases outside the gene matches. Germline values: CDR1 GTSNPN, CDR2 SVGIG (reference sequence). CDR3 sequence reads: CAWSLDRDEQYF. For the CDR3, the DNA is TGTGCCTGGAGTTTGGACAGGGACGAGCAGTACTTC.

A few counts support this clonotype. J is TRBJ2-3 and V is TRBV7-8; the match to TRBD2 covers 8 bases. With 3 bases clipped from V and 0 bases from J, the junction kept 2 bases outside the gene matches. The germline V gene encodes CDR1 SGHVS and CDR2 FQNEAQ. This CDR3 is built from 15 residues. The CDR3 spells CASSLRGASTDTQYF. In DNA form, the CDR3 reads TGTGCCAGCAGCTTGCGGGGGGCCAGCACAGATACGCAGTATTTT.

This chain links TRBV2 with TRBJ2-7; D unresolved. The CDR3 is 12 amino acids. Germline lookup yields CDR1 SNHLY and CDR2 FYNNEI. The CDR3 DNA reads TGTGCCGGCAGTGTGGCACTCGGCGAGCAGTACGTC. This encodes CAGSVALGEQYV.

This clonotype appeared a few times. CDR3 DNA sequence: TGCGCCAGCAGCCACGGGACGGGGAACCAAGAGACCCAGTACTTC. It yields the protein CASSHGTGNQETQYF. The rearrangement links TRBV5-1 to TRBJ2-5; D assignment may be TRBD1 or TRBD2 (5 bases each). Germline CDR1 and CDR2: SGHRS and YFSETQ. Trimming took off 4 bases at V and 0 bases at J, with 13 bases between the two ends. CDR3 length: 15 amino acids. The full variable domain, in which reference TRBV5-1 and TRBJ2-5 provide the parts outside the CDR3, is KAGVTQTPRYLIKTRGQQVTLSCSPISGHRSVSWYQQTPGQGLQFLFEYFSETQRNKGNFPGRFSGRQFSNSRSEMNVSTLELGDSALYLCASSHGTGNQETQYFGPGTRLLVL.